Shown below are 30 T cell receptor beta chains from a single sample sequenced in a study of blood T cell repertoires in COVID-19. Method: immunoSEQ multiplex PCR; TCRdb's copy keeps in-frame clones and lacks some. The sample yields roughly 120,000 clones, roughly 80% seen once. The specimen sequenced was peripheral blood. The receptors stem from a man of 80 years or more with COVID-19, enrolled during active disease.

The rearrangement links TRBV28 to TRBJ1-2; 7 nucleotides line up with TRBD1. The germline V gene has CDR1 MDHEN and CDR2 SYDVKM. With 7 bases clipped from V and 0 bases from J, the junction kept 8 bases outside the gene matches. The CDR3 totals 15 residues. DNA for the CDR3: TGTGCCAGCATCCAGGGGGGAGCTTCTAACTATGGCTACACCTTC. It yields the protein CASIQGGASNYGYTF.

The chain has TRBV4-1 and TRBJ1-4; D might be TRBD1 (6 bases). Germline lookup yields CDR1 MGHRA and CDR2 YSYEKL. Trimming removed 1 base from V and 12 bases from J, with 27 bases in between. CDR3 length: 18 residues. The CDR3 region is CASSQATLLVGTPQELFF. Here the CDR3 DNA reads TGCGCCAGCAGCCAAGCAACTTTGCTTGTGGGGACACCTCAGGAACTGTTTTTT.

The rearrangement links TRBV13 to TRBJ2-1; D gene uncertain. The V gene lost 4 bases and the J gene lost 9 bases, with 13 bases spanning the gap. Germline V CDR1 and CDR2: PRHDT, FYEKMQ (reference sequence). This CDR3 has 13 residues. This chain's CDR3 is CASSSKIDIEQFF. CDR3 DNA: TGTGCCAGCAGCTCAAAGATAGATATTGAGCAGTTCTTC.

CDR3 sequence (DNA): TGTGCCAGCAGTTCCGGACCACAGGGGCAGTACTTC. Its protein is CASSSGPQGQYF. The genes are TRBV7-9 and TRBJ2-7; perhaps TRBD1 as D (6 bases). The V end was cut by 6 bases, the J end by 9 bases, with 15 bases between. The germline CDR1 and CDR2 sequences are SEHNR and FQNEAQ (reference sequence). CDR3 length equals 12 residues.

The chain links TRBV28 to TRBJ2-7, with D maybe TRBD2 (5 bases). The germline CDR1 and CDR2 sequences are MDHEN and SYDVKM. V lost 3 bases to trimming and J lost 5 bases, with 5 bases between them. The CDR3 is made up of 11 amino acids. CDR3 bases: TGTGCCAGCAGTTTGCGGGACGAGCAGTACTTC. Translated, it gives CASSLRDEQYF.

The chain carries TRBV6-5 and TRBJ1-6; D is unresolved. Trimming shortened V by 0 bases and J by 7 bases, and 13 bases separated the two germline ends. Germline assignment: CDR1 MNHEY and CDR2 SVGAGI. The CDR3 has 16 amino acids. The CDR3: CASSYSLPIANSPLHF. The CDR3 region has the DNA TGTGCCAGCAGTTACTCGCTTCCAATCGCGAATTCACCCCTCCACTTT.

This clone has a single count. The junction differs from germline at one of its ends, possibly a read error. The rearrangement links TRBV7-7 to TRBJ2-3; 11 nucleotides line up with TRBD2. Germline assignment: CDR1 SSHAT and CDR2 FNYEAQ (reference sequence). The CDR3 sequence is 18 residues long. The CDR3 DNA reads TGTGCTAGCAGCTTAGAACCTACTAGCGGGAGTTTTACAGATACGCAGTATTTT. It codes for CASSLEPTSGSFTDTQYF.

This chain joins TRBV11-2 and TRBJ2-5; 7 bases agree with TRBD1. This CDR3 contains 18 residues. In germline, CDR1 is SGHAT, CDR2 FQNNGV. V was pared by 3 bases and J by 5 bases, with 18 bases of the junction left unmatched. The CDR3 reads CASSFNLGTVTRGETQYF. In DNA, the CDR3 is TGTGCCAGCAGCTTTAACCTCGGGACAGTCACGAGGGGGGAGACCCAGTACTTC.

The chain has TRBV2 and TRBJ2-7; tentatively, D is TRBD1 (5 bases). Trimming pared 7 bases from V and 5 bases from J, leaving 12 bases between. CDR1 and CDR2 from the germline V gene are SNHLY and FYNNEI. The CDR3 runs 12 residues. The CDR3 loop is CASMNRFDEQYF. The CDR3 coding sequence is TGTGCCAGCATGAACAGGTTCGACGAGCAGTACTTC.

This clone was detected only once. The CDR3 protein is CASSEGTGTNYGYTF. The CDR3 coding sequence is TGTGCCAGCAGCGAGGGAACAGGTACTAACTATGGCTACACCTTC. The J gene is TRBJ1-2, the V gene TRBV9; TRBD1 is a possible D gene (5 bases). This CDR3 has 15 residues. Looked up from germline, CDR1 is SGDLS and CDR2 is YYNGEE. Trimming removed 3 bases at V and 0 bases at J, with 12 bases between.

CDR3 residues: CASRGTGGVHQPQHF. For the CDR3, the DNA is TGTGCCAGCAGGGGGACAGGGGGCGTCCATCAGCCCCAGCATTTT. J is TRBJ1-5 and V is TRBV6-5; the match to TRBD1 covers 12 bases. J gave up 5 bases and V 6 bases, and 5 bases lay outside the gene matches. Germline V gives CDR1 MNHEY, CDR2 SVGAGI. The CDR3 length is 15 residues.

CDR3 sequence reads: CASSSVNRAEDTQYF. CDR3 in DNA: TGTGCCAGCAGTTCCGTCAACAGGGCGGAAGATACGCAGTATTTT. The chain has TRBV28 and TRBJ2-3; tentatively, D is TRBD1 (6 bases). Germline assignment: CDR1 MDHEN and CDR2 SYDVKM. The ends were cut back, 4 bases at V and 5 bases at J, with 16 bases in the middle. The CDR3 spans 15 residues.

The rearrangement joins TRBV6-5 to TRBJ2-7; 7 bases fit TRBD2. Germline values: CDR1 MNHEY, CDR2 SVGAGI. V shed 5 bases and J 0 bases; nucleotides not matched to a gene: 1. The CDR3 is made up of 13 amino acids. This chain's CDR3 is CASSLAVSYEQYF. CDR3 in DNA: TGTGCCAGCAGTCTAGCGGTCTCCTACGAGCAGTACTTC.

The chain is built from TRBV9 and TRBJ2-3, with D unclear. CDR3 length equals 15 residues. CDR1 is SGDLS, CDR2 YYNGEE, per germline. Trimming removed 3 bases at V and 3 bases at J, with 14 bases between. The CDR3 bases are TGTGCCAGCAGCGAGGCCACACTACCAACAGATACGCAGTATTTT. Its protein is CASSEATLPTDTQYF.

The gene calls are TRBV11-3 and TRBJ1-1, with 7 bases lining up with TRBD1. This CDR3 has 13 amino acids. V was clipped by 5 bases and J by 3 bases; unmatched bases: 3. In germline, CDR1 is SGHNT, CDR2 YENEEA. The DNA for the CDR3 is TGTGCCAGCAGCCCCCAGGGGGACACTGAAGCTTTCTTT. This translates into CASSPQGDTEAFF.

This rearrangement joins TRBV27 to TRBJ2-2, with 9 bases aligning to TRBD2. CDR3 length equals 17 residues. The ends lost 4 bases at V and 0 bases at J; junction bases unmatched: 6. CDR1 and CDR2 (germline): MNHEY, SMNVEV (reference sequence). This CDR3 is CASSSSTSGTNTGELFF. CDR3 coding DNA: TGTGCCAGCAGTTCATCGACTAGCGGAACGAACACCGGGGAGCTGTTTTTT.

This chain links TRBV28 with TRBJ1-1, with 7 bases fitting TRBD1. V lost 6 bases to trimming and J lost 4 bases; unmatched junction nucleotides: 5. CDR1 and CDR2 from the germline V gene are MDHEN and SYDVKM. The CDR3 consists of 13 residues. The CDR3 coding sequence is TGTGCCAGCAGCCCGGGACAGAGCACTGAAGCTTTCTTT. Protein product: CASSPGQSTEAFF.

The chain has TRBV6-5 and TRBJ1-5; TRBD1 aligns across 8 bases. The V and J ends lost 6 bases and 2 bases, in that order; junction bases with no gene match: 6. CDR3 length equals 15 residues. Germline CDR1 reads MNHEY; CDR2 reads SVGAGI. The DNA of the CDR3 is TGTGCCAGCAGGCCTACAGGGGGAGGCAATCAGCCCCAGCATTTT. The encoded protein is CASRPTGGGNQPQHF.

Notes on this clone: Its ends do not fully match the called genes, so a read error is possible. V gene TRBV27 combines with J gene TRBJ2-7; 7 positions match TRBD1. Germline CDR1 is MNHEY and CDR2 is SMNVEV (reference sequence). There are 13 residues in the CDR3. The DNA for the CDR3 is TGTGCCAGCAGCTCCGGACAGGACCTAATCAGGAACTTC. As protein: CASSSGQDLIRNF.

The chain combines TRBV7-9 with TRBJ1-3; 11 positions agree with TRBD1. Trimming removed 5 bases from V and 3 bases from J; junction bases left unmatched: 6. The CDR3 length is 16 residues. Looked up from germline, CDR1 is SEHNR and CDR2 is FQNEAQ (reference sequence). The CDR3 DNA reads TGTGCCAGCAGCCACGGACAGGGGGCAAGTGGAAACACCATATATTTT. It specifies CASSHGQGASGNTIYF.

This clone was seen only a few times. CDR3 in amino acids: CSADRQNTEAFF. In DNA form, the CDR3 reads TGCAGCGCTGACAGGCAGAACACTGAAGCTTTCTTT. This chain connects TRBV29-1 to TRBJ1-1; D is perhaps TRBD1 (6 bases). This CDR3 has 12 amino acids. The V end was cut by 7 bases, the J end by 1 base, with 10 bases between. Germline lookup yields CDR1 SQVTM and CDR2 ANQGSEA. The full variable domain, in which reference TRBV29-1 and TRBJ1-1 provide the parts outside the CDR3, is SAVISQKPSRDICQRGTSLTIQCQVDSQVTMMFWYRQQPGQSLTLIATANQGSEATYESGFVIDKFPISRPNLTFSTLTVSNMSPEDSSIYLCSADRQNTEAFFGQGTRLTVV.

The gene calls are TRBV5-6 and TRBJ2-3, with TRBD2 as a possible D gene (5 bases). Germline-derived CDR1 and CDR2 are SGHDT and YYEEEE. CDR3 length: 16 amino acids. V was trimmed by 3 bases and J by 0 bases, leaving 14 bases between them. In nucleotides, the CDR3 is TGTGCCAGCAGCTCCGGGGTGGGTTCTAGCACAGATACGCAGTATTTT. Translation: CASSSGVGSSTDTQYF.

The chain employs TRBV28 and TRBJ2-1, with 11 bases identical to TRBD1. Trimming took 6 bases from V and 6 from J; bases not matched to a gene: 7. Germline V gene data show CDR1 as MDHEN and CDR2 as SYDVKM. The CDR3 consists of 15 residues. The CDR3 region has the DNA TGTGCCAGCAGCCGTTCCGGGACAGGGGGCAATGAGCAGTTCTTC. It codes for CASSRSGTGGNEQFF.

The chain uses TRBV3-1 (or the pseudogene TRBV3-2) and TRBJ2-1, with 13 bases fitting TRBD2. Germline CDR1 reads LGHDT; CDR2 reads YNNKEL (reference sequence). The J segment lost 6 bases and the V segment lost 4 bases, leaving 3 bases of the junction unmatched. The CDR3 runs 15 residues. In DNA, the CDR3 is TGTGCCAGCAGCCCATGGACTAGCGGGAGCAATGAGCAGTTCTTC. Its translation is CASSPWTSGSNEQFF.

This sequence joins TRBV27 and TRBJ2-7; tentative D call: TRBD2 (6 bases). CDR1 MNHEY and CDR2 SMNVEV come from the germline V gene (reference sequence). The ends were cut back, 4 bases at V and 2 bases at J, with 15 bases in the middle. The CDR3 contains 15 residues. CDR3 bases: TGTGCCAGCAGTTCCTCGGCTAGCGAACCCTACGAGCAGTACTTC. Translating gives CASSSSASEPYEQYF.

This clone was seen a few times. This rearrangement joins TRBV29-1 to TRBJ2-1, with D hard to call. Germline CDR1 SQVTM, CDR2 ANQGSEA. V was shortened by 4 bases and J by 0 bases, with 7 bases between the two germline ends. The length of the CDR3 is 13 residues. The CDR3 sequence: CSVVPFSYNEQFF. The CDR3 nucleotides are TGCAGCGTTGTTCCCTTCTCCTACAATGAGCAGTTCTTC.

The CDR3 loop is CASSQEVQPQHF. The CDR3 nucleotides are TGCGCCAGCAGCCAGGAGGTCCAGCCCCAGCATTTT. The chain employs TRBV4-1 and TRBJ1-5; D is uncertain. Germline CDR1 and CDR2: MGHRA and YSYEKL. Trimming removed 3 bases at V and 7 bases at J, with 7 bases between. There are 12 residues in the CDR3.

The genes are TRBV6-5 and TRBJ2-6; D is possibly TRBD1 (6 bases). The germline V and J ends were trimmed by 6 bases and 2 bases, with 11 bases remaining between them. CDR3 length: 15 amino acids. Germline assignment: CDR1 MNHEY and CDR2 SVGAGI. CDR3 loop: CASRNRVTGANVLTF. For the CDR3, the DNA is TGTGCCAGCAGAAACAGGGTTACTGGGGCCAACGTCCTGACTTTC.

V usage is TRBV5-1 and J usage is TRBJ2-2; 10 bases agree with TRBD2. This CDR3 contains 18 residues. V lost 5 bases to trimming and J lost 3 bases; unmatched junction nucleotides: 13. Germline loops: CDR1 SGHRS, CDR2 YFSETQ. CDR3 in amino acids: CASRHPSGSAEYTGELFF. CDR3 in DNA: TGCGCCAGCAGACATCCTAGCGGGAGTGCCGAGTACACCGGGGAGCTGTTTTTT.

The chain couples TRBV12-5 to TRBJ1-2, with D perhaps matching TRBD1 (5 bases). The CDR3 loop spans 14 amino acids. The ends were cut back, 2 bases at V and 6 bases at J, with 13 bases in the middle. Looked up from germline, CDR1 is LGHNT and CDR2 is FRNRAP. CDR3 region: CASGLSRGIDGYTF. The CDR3 bases are TGTGCTAGTGGTTTGAGTCGGGGGATCGATGGCTACACCTTC.